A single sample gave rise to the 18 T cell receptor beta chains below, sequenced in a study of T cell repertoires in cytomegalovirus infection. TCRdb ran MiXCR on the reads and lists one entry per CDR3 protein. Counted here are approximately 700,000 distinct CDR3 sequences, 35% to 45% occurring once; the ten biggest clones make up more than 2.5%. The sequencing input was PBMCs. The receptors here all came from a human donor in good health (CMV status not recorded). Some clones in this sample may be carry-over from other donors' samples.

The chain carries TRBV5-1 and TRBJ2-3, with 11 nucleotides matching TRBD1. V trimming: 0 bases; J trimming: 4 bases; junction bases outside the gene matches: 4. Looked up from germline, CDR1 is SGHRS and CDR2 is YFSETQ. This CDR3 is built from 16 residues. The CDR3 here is CASSLVWTGGADTQYF. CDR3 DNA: TGCGCCAGCAGCTTGGTGTGGACAGGGGGCGCAGATACGCAGTATTTT.

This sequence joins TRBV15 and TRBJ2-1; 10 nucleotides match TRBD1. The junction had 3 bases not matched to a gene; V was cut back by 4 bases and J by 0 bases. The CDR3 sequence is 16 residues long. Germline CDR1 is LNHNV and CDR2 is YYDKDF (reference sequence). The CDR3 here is CATSKRTGGSYNEQFF. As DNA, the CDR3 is TGTGCCACCAGCAAAAGGACAGGGGGCTCCTACAATGAGCAGTTCTTC.

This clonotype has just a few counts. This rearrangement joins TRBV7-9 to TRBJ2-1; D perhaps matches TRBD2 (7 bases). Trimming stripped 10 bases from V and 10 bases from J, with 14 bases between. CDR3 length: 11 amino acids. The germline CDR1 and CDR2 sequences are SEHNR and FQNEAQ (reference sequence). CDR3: CATIGGVEQFF. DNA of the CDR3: TGTGCCACCATAGGGGGGGTGGAGCAGTTCTTC.

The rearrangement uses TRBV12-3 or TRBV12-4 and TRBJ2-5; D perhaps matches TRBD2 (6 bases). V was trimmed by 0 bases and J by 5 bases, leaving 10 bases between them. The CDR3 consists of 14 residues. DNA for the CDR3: TGTGCCAGCAGTTTAGCCAGGGACTGGGAGACCCAGTACTTC. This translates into CASSLARDWETQYF.

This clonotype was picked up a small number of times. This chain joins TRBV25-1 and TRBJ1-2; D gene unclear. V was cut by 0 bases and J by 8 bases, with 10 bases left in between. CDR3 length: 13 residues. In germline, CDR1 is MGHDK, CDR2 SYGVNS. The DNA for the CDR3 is TGTGCCAGCAGTGAATATAAACGGGGAGGCTACACCTTC. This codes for CASSEYKRGGYTF.

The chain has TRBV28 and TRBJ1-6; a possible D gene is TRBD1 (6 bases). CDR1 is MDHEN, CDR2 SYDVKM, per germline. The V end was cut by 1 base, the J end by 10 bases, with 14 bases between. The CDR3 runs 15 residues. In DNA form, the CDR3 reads TGTGCCAGCAGTTTATCCCCAGGGGTTAAGTCACCCCTCCACTTT. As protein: CASSLSPGVKSPLHF. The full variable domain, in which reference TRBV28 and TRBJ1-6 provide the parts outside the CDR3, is DVKVTQSSRYLVKRTGEKVFLECVQDMDHENMFWYRQDPGLGLRLIYFSYDVKMKEKGDIPEGYSVSREKKERFSLILESASTNQTSMYLCASSLSPGVKSPLHFGNGTRLTVT.

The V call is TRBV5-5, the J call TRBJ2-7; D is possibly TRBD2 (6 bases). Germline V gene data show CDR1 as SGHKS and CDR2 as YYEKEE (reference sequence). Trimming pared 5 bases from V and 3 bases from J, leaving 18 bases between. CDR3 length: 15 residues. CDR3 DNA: TGTGCCAGCAGTCGAACCTACGGGGACTTCTACGAGCAGTACTTC. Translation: CASSRTYGDFYEQYF. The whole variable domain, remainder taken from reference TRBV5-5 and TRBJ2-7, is DAGVTQSPTHLIKTRGQQVTLRCSPISGHKSVSWYQQVLGQGPQFIFQYYEKEERGRGNFPDRFSARQFPNYSSELNVNALLLGDSALYLCASSRTYGDFYEQYFGPGTRLTVT.

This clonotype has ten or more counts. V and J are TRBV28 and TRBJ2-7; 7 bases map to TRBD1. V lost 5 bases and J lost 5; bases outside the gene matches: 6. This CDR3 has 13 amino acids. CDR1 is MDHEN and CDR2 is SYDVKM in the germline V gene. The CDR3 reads CASSDRVMDEQYF. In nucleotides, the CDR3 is TGTGCCAGCAGTGACAGGGTAATGGACGAGCAGTACTTC.

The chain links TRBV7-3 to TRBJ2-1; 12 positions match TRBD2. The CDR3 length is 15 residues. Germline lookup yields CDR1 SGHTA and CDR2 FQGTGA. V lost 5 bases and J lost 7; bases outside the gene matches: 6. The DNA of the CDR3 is TGTGCCAGCAGCCGCCTAGCGGGGGGGCTTAATGAGCAGTTCTTC. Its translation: CASSRLAGGLNEQFF.

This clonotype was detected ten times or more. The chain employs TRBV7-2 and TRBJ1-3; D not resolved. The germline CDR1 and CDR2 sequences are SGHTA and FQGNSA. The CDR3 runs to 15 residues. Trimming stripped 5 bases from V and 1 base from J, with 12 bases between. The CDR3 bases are TGTGCCAGCAGCCCACTCGGGTGGTCTGGAAACACCATATATTTT. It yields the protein CASSPLGWSGNTIYF.

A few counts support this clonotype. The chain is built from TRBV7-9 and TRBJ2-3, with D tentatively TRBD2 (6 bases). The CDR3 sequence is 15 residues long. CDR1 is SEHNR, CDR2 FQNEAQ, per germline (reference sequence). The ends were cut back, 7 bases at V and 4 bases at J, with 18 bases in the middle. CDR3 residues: CASKLGGALADTQYF. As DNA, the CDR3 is TGTGCCAGCAAATTGGGGGGAGCTCTGGCAGATACGCAGTATTTT.

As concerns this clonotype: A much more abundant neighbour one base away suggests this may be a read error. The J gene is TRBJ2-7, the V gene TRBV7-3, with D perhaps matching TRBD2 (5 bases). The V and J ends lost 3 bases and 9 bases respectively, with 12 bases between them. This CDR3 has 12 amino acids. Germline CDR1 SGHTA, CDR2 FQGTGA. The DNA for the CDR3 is TGTGCCAGCAGCTTGGGCGGGCCCGCGCAGTACTTC. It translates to CASSLGGPAQYF.

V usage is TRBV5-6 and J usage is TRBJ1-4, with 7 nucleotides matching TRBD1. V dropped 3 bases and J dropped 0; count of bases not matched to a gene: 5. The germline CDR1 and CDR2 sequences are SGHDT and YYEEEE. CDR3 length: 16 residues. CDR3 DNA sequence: TGTGCCAGCAGCTCGGGACAGTCTGCAACTAATGAAAAACTGTTTTTT. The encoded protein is CASSSGQSATNEKLFF.

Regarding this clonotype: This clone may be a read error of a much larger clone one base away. In DNA, the CDR3 is TGTGCCATCAGTGATCAACAGGGGGCCGACACTGAAGCTTTCTTT. This sequence encodes CAISDQQGADTEAFF. This chain connects TRBV27 to TRBJ1-1, with 9 bases matching TRBD1. The V gene's germline CDR1 is MNHEY and CDR2 SMNVEV (reference sequence). This CDR3 has 15 amino acids.

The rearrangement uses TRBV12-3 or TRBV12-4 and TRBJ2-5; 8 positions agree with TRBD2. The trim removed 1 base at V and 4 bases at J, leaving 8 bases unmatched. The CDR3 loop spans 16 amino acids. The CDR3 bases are TGTGCCAGCAGTTTAGAACAGGGACTAGTCAGAGAGACCCAGTACTTC. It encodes CASSLEQGLVRETQYF.

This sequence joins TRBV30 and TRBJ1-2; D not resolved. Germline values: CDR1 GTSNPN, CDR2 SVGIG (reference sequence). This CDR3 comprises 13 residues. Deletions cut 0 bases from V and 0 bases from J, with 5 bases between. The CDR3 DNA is TGTGCCTGGAGTGTACGGGCTAACTATGGCTACACCTTC. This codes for CAWSVRANYGYTF.

The CDR3 nucleotides are TGCGCCAGCAACCAAGACAGTGGCAATCAGCCCCAGCATTTT. Encoded protein: CASNQDSGNQPQHF. The genes are TRBV23-1 and TRBJ1-5; TRBD1 might be the D (5 bases). TRBV23-1 is assigned to the ORF class and has an uncertain function. Trimming took 7 bases from V and 2 from J, leaving 12 bases between them. This CDR3 spans 14 amino acids.

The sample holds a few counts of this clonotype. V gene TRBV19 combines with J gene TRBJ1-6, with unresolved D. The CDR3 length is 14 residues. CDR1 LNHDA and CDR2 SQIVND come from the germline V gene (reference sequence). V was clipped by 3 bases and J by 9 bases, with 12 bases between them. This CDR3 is CASSIILGPSPLHF. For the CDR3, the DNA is TGTGCCAGTAGTATCATCCTAGGTCCTTCACCCCTCCACTTT.